These T cell receptor beta chains were read from a single sample in a study of T cells in Graves' hyperthyroidism and ophthalmopathy. In TCRdb, the multiplex PCR reads were re-called with MiXCR into one record per CDR3 protein. Among hundreds of thousands of distinct CDR3 sequences listed, under 15% were seen once. Sequenced: blood. These receptors came from a woman aged 25-40 years with Graves' hyperthyroidism. Both conserved end residues are part of each CDR3. D genes are given only for firm matches. The listing skips clone size in some rows; elsewhere it reads once, few, many or a size class.

D gene	clone size	V gene	J gene	CDR3 DNA	CDR3 protein
TRBD1	NA	TRBV25-1	TRBJ1-2	TGTGCCAGCAGTGAAACAGGGGCCAATAACTATGGCTACACCTTC	CASSETGANNYGYTF
NA	many	TRBV18	TRBJ1-1	TGTGCCAGCTCCCATGGGGAGGGGAACACTGAAGCTTTCTTT	CASSHGEGNTEAFF
TRBD1	NA	TRBV4-2	TRBJ2-4	TGTGCCAGCAGCCGAGAACAGGGGGCCAAAAACATTCAGTACTTC	CASSREQGAKNIQYF
NA	NA	TRBV6-1	TRBJ2-7	TGTGCCAGCAGTGAAGTGGACAGCTCCTACGAGCAGTACTTC	CASSEVDSSYEQYF
TRBD2	NA	TRBV30	TRBJ2-1	TGTGCCGTCGGGCTAGCGGGAGTGGATGAGCAGTTCTTC	CAVGLAGVDEQFF
NA	NA	TRBV3-1	TRBJ2-1	TGTGCCAGCAGCCGGTGGCTAGACAATGAGCAGTTCTTC	CASSRWLDNEQFF
NA	many	TRBV28	TRBJ2-5	TGTGCCAGCAGTTTCCCCTATCAAGAGACCCAGTACTTC	CASSFPYQETQYF
NA	NA	TRBV24-1	TRBJ2-1	TGTGCCACCAGTGATTCCACAAGTGGCGACTACAGTGAGCAGTTCTTC	CATSDSTSGDYSEQFF
NA	few	TRBV28	TRBJ1-1	TGTGCCAGCAGAGGGCGCAGGGTCGCTGAAGCTTTCTTT	CASRGRRVAEAFF
TRBD2	few	TRBV12-3/TRBV12-4	TRBJ2-3	TGTGCCACCGACTGGCGGGAGGGCCAAGATACGCAGTGTTTT	CATDWREGQDTQCF
TRBD1	once	TRBV5-4	TRBJ2-2	TGTGCCAGCAGCGGACAGGGACAGGGGCCCACCGGGGAGCTGTTTTTT	CASSGQGQGPTGELFF
TRBD2	many	TRBV11-3	TRBJ2-5	TGTGCCAGCAGCGCGGGGACTAGCGGAATTCAAGAGACCCAGTACTTC	CASSAGTSGIQETQYF
TRBD2	few	TRBV5-1	TRBJ2-1	TGCGCCAGCAGCTTTAGATCTAGCGGGAGCGCGGGGAATGAGCAGTTCTTC	CASSFRSSGSAGNEQFF
TRBD1	many	TRBV28	TRBJ2-3	TGTGCCAGCAGTCAAGGGACAGGGGGATCCACAGATACGCAGTATTTT	CASSQGTGGSTDTQYF
NA	many	TRBV6-1	TRBJ2-7	TGTGCCAGCAGTCGACAGCCACTGAGTCCCGAGCAGTACTTC	CASSRQPLSPEQYF
NA	few	TRBV9	TRBJ1-5	TGTGCCAGCAGCTCCCCCCGTCAGCCCCAGCATTTT	CASSSPRQPQHF
NA	few	TRBV5-4	TRBJ1-6	TGTGCCAGCAGCTCTTACTCACAGACGACAAATTCACCCCTCCACTTT	CASSSYSQTTNSPLHF
NA	few	TRBV20-1	TRBJ2-7	TGCAGTGCAGGGCGGGATAGGAACGAGCAGTACTTC	CSAGRDRNEQYF
TRBD2	NA	TRBV5-1	TRBJ2-2	TGCGCCAGCAGCTTGCGGCTAGCGGGGAACACCGGGGAGCTGTTTTTT	CASSLRLAGNTGELFF
TRBD2	many	TRBV5-4	TRBJ2-1	TGTGCCAGCAGCCAAGGACTAGCGGCCCCCAATGAGCAGTTCTTC	CASSQGLAAPNEQFF
NA	many	TRBV2	TRBJ2-5	TGTGCCAGCAGTGAAATGGGACACCGCCGAGAGACCCAGTACTTC	CASSEMGHRRETQYF
TRBD1	NA	TRBV20-1	TRBJ2-3	TGCAGTGCTCCGACCGGGACAGGGACGTCAGATACGCAGTATTTT	CSAPTGTGTSDTQYF
NA	many	TRBV2	TRBJ1-1	TGTGCCAGCAGTGAACTTGGGGGGGCCACTGAAGCTTTCTTT	CASSELGGATEAFF
TRBD2	many	TRBV29-1	TRBJ2-1	TGCAGCGTTGAACAGGCGGGAGGGTGGAATGAGCAGTTCTTC	CSVEQAGGWNEQFF
NA	NA	TRBV20-1	TRBJ1-5	TGCAGTGTTCAATTGCCTCAGGGAAATCAGCCCCAGCATTTT	CSVQLPQGNQPQHF
TRBD1	NA	TRBV19	TRBJ1-1	TGTGCCAGTAGTCAGGGGGCGACGAACACTGAAGCTTTCTTT	CASSQGATNTEAFF
TRBD2	many	TRBV11-2	TRBJ2-5	TGTGCCAGCAGCTTAAGGACTAGCGACCAAGAGACCCAGTACTTC	CASSLRTSDQETQYF
TRBD1	many	TRBV28	TRBJ1-1	TGTGCCAGCAGTTCCCTACCGGGACAGGGGGCGCTTGGAGCTTTCTTT	CASSSLPGQGALGAFF
NA	many	TRBV28	TRBJ1-2	TGTGCCAGCAGAAGGACGAATAACTATGGCTACACCTTC	CASRRTNNYGYTF
TRBD1	many	TRBV20-1	TRBJ2-3	TGCAGTGCTATCCGGGACAGGAACACAGATACGCAGTATTTT	CSAIRDRNTDTQYF
NA	many	TRBV15	TRBJ2-5	TGTGCCACCAGCAGAGGTTGGACGGGGGAGACCCAGTACTTC	CATSRGWTGETQYF
NA	many	TRBV7-2	TRBJ2-5	TGTGCCAGCAGCTTAGCCCCGGGACATCAAGAGACCCAGTACTTC	CASSLAPGHQETQYF
NA	NA	TRBV6-5	TRBJ2-7	TGTGCCAGCAGCACCACCCCCAAAGGGTCCTACGAGCAGTACTTC	CASSTTPKGSYEQYF
TRBD2	many	TRBV28	TRBJ2-1	TGTGCCAGCCCCCCAAACCTGGCGGGAGACAATGAGCAGTTCTTC	CASPPNLAGDNEQFF
TRBD1	few	TRBV28	TRBJ1-3	TGTGCCAGCAACTTGGACAGGGGGCAAGGAAACACCATATATTTT	CASNLDRGQGNTIYF
TRBD1	few	TRBV5-4	TRBJ2-7	TGTGCCAGCAACACCGGACAGGGGCCCTCCTACGAGCAGTACTTC	CASNTGQGPSYEQYF
TRBD2	many	TRBV18	TRBJ2-7	TGTGCCAGCTCACCTATTCCGGGAGGGCAGAGCGAGCAGTACTTC	CASSPIPGGQSEQYF
NA	many	TRBV28	TRBJ2-7	TGTGCCAGCAGTCCGCATAGGGACACTAAAGACGAGCAGTACTTC	CASSPHRDTKDEQYF
TRBD1	many	TRBV28	TRBJ1-1	TGTGCCAGCAGCCAGAGACAGGGTAGGGAAAAAGCTTTCTTT	CASSQRQGREKAFF
TRBD1	many	TRBV7-3	TRBJ1-2	TGTGCCAGCAGTCGGGACAGTTCTAACTATGGCTACACCTTC	CASSRDSSNYGYTF